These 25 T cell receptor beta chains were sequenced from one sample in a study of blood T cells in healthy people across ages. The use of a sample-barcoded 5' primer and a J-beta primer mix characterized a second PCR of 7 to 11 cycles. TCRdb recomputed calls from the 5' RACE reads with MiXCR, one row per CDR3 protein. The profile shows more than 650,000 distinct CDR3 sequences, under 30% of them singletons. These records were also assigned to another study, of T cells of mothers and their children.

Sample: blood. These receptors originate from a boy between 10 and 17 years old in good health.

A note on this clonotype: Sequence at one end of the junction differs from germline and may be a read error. The CDR3 sequence: CAGSFQGAYNEQFF. The CDR3 DNA reads TGTGCCGGCAGCTTTCAGGGGGCTTACAATGAGCAGTTCTTC. This sequence joins TRBV7-2 and TRBJ2-1; 8 bases agree with TRBD1. Per the germline V gene, CDR1 is SGHTA and CDR2 is FQGNSA. The CDR3 sequence is 14 residues long.

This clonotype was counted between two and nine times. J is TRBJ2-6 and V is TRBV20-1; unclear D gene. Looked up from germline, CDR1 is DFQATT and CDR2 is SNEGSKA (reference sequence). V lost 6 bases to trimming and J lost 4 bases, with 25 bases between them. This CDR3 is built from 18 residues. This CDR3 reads CSANYGPSLGSGANVLTF. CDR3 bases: TGCAGTGCAAACTACGGGCCAAGCTTAGGATCGGGGGCCAACGTCCTGACTTTC.

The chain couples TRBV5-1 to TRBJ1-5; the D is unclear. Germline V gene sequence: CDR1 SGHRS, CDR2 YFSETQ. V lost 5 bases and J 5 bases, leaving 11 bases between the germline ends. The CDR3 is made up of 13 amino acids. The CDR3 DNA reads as TGCGCCAGCAGTCAGCATTCGGATCAGCCCCAGCATTTT. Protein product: CASSQHSDQPQHF. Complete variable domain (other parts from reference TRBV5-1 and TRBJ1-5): KAGVTQTPRYLIKTRGQQVTLSCSPISGHRSVSWYQQTPGQGLQFLFEYFSETQRNKGNFPGRFSGRQFSNSRSEMNVSTLELGDSALYLCASSQHSDQPQHFGDGTRLSIL.

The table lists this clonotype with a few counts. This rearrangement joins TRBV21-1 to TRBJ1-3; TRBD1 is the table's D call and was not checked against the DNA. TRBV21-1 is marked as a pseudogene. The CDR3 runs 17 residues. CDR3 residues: CASRLPGRGLSGNTIYF. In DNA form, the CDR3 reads TGTGCCAGCAGACTGCCGGGACGGGGTCTCTCTGGAAACACCATATATTTT.

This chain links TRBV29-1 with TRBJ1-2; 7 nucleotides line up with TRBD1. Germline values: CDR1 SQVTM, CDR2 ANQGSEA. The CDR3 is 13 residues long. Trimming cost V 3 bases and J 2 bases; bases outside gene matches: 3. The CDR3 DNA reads TGCAGCGTTGACGCAGGGGGAAACTATGGCTACACCTTC. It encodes CSVDAGGNYGYTF. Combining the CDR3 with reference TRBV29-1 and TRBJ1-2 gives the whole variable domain SAVISQKPSRDICQRGTSLTIQCQVDSQVTMMFWYRQQPGQSLTLIATANQGSEATYESGFVIDKFPISRPNLTFSTLTVSNMSPEDSSIYLCSVDAGGNYGYTFGSGTRLTVV.

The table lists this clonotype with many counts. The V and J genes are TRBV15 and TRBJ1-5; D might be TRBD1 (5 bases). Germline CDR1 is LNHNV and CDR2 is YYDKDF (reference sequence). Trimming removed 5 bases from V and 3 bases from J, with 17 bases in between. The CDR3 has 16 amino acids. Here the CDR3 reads CATSPPTGGDNQPQHF. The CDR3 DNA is TGTGCCACCAGCCCCCCCACGGGAGGGGACAATCAGCCCCAGCATTTT.

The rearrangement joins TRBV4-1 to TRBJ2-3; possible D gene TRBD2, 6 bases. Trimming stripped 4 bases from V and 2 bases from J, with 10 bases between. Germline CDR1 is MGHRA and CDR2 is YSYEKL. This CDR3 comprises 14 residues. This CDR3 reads CASSRPGDTDTQYF. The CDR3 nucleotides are TGCGCCAGCAGCCGGCCGGGGGACACAGATACGCAGTATTTT.

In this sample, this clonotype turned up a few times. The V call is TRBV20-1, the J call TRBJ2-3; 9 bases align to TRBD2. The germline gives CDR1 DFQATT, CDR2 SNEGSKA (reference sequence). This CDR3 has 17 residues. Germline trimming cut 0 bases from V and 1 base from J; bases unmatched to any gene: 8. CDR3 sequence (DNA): TGCAGTGCTAGAGATCTTTCTGGCGGGGGGGGCACAGATACGCAGTATTTT. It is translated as CSARDLSGGGGTDTQYF.

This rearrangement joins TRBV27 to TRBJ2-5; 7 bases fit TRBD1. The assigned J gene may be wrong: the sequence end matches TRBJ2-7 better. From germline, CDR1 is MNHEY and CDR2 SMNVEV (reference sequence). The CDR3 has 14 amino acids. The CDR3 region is CASSFRQGPCEQYF. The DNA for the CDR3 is TGTGCCAGCAGTTTCCGACAGGGACCCTGCGAGCAGTACTTC.

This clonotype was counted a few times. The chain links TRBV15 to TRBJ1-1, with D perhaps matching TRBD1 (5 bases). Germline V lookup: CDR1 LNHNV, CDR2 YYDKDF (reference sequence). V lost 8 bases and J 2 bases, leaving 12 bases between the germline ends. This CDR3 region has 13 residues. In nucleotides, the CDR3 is TGTGCCACCGCGGGGGTCTCCAACACTGAAGCTTTCTTT. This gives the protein CATAGVSNTEAFF.

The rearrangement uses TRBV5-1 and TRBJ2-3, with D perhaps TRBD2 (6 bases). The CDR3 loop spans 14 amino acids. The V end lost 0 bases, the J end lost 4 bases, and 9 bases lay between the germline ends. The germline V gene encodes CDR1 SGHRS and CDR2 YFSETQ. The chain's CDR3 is CASSLDPGADTQYF. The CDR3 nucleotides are TGCGCCAGCAGCTTGGATCCGGGGGCAGATACGCAGTATTTT.

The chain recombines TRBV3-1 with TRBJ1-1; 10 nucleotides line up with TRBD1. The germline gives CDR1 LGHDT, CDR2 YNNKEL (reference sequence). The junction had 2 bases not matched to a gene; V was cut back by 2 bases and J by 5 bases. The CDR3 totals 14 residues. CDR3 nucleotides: TGTGCCAGCAGCCAATGGACAGGGGGGACTGAAGCTTTCTTT. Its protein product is CASSQWTGGTEAFF.

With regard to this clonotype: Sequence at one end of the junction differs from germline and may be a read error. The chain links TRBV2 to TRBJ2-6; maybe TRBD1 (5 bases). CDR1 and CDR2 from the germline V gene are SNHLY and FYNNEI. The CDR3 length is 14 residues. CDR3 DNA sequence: TGTGCCAGCAATATGGGTTCTGGGGCCAACGTCCTGACCTTC. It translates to CASNMGSGANVLTF.

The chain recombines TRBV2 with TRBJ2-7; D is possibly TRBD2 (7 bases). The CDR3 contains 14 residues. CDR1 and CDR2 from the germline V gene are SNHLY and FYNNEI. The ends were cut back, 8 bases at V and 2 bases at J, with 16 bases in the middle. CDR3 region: CASGRLAGAYEQYF. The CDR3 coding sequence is TGTGCCAGCGGCAGACTAGCAGGGGCCTACGAGCAGTACTTC.

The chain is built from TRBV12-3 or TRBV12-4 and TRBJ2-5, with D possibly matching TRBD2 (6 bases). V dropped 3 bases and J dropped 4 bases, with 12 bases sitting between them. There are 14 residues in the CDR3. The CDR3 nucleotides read TGTGCCAGCAGTTTCAGGGAGGCCCGAGAGACCCAGTACTTC. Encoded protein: CASSFREARETQYF.

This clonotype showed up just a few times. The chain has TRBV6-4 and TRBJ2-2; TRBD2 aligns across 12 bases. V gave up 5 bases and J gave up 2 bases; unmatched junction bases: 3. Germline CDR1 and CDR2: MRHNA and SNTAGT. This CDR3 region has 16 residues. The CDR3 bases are TGTGCCAGCAGTCGACTAGCGGGGGCCAACACCGGGGAGCTGTTTTTT. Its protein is CASSRLAGANTGELFF.

CDR3 residues: CASSQATGETEAFF. Here the CDR3 DNA reads TGTGCCAGCAGCCAAGCGACAGGGGAGACTGAAGCTTTCTTT. The V call is TRBV3-1, the J call TRBJ1-1, with 8 bases identical to TRBD1. After removal of 1 base from V and 5 bases from J, the junction contained 3 bases not matched to a gene. CDR1 is LGHDT and CDR2 is YNNKEL in the germline V gene (reference sequence). The CDR3 sequence is 14 residues long.

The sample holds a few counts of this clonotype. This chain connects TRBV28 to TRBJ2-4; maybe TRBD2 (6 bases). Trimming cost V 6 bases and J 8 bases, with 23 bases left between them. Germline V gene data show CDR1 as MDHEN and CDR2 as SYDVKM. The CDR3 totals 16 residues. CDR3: CASSPLGSAGLDIQYF. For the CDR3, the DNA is TGTGCCAGCAGCCCTTTAGGGTCGGCGGGGCTTGACATTCAGTACTTC.

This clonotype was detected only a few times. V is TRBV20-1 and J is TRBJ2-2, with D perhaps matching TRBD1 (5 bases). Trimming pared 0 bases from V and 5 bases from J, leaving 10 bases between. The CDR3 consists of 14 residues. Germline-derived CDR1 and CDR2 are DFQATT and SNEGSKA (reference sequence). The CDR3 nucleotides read TGCAGTGCTAGAGACAGGGTGACTACCGGGGAGCTGTTTTTT. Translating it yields CSARDRVTTGELFF.

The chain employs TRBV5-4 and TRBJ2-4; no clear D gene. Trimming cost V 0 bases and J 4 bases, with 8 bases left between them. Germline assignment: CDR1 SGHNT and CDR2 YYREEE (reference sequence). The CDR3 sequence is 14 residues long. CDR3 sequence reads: CASSLGGLKNIQYF. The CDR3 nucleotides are TGTGCCAGCAGCTTGGGAGGTTTGAAAAACATTCAGTACTTC.

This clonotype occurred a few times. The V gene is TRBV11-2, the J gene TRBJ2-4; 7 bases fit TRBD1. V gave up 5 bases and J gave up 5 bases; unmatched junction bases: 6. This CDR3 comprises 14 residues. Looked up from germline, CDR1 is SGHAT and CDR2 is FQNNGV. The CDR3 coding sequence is TGTGCCAGCAGCAACAGGGGATCCCAAAACATTCAGTACTTC. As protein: CASSNRGSQNIQYF.

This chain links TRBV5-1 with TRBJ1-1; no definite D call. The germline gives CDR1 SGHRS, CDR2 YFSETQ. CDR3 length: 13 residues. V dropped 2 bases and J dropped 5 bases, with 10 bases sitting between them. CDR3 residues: CASSFSDETEAFF. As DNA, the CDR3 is TGCGCCAGCAGCTTCTCAGACGAGACTGAAGCTTTCTTT.

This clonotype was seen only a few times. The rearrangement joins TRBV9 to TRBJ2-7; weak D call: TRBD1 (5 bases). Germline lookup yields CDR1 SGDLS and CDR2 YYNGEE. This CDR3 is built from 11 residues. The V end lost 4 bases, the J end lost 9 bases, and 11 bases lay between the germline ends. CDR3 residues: CASSSEGAQYF. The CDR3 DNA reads TGTGCCAGCAGCTCCGAAGGGGCGCAGTACTTC.

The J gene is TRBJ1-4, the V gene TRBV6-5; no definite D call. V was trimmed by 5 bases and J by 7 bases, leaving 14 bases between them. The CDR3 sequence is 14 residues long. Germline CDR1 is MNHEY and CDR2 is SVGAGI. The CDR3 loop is CASSPRLLAEKLFF. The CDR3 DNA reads TGTGCCAGCAGTCCCCGGCTCCTCGCTGAAAAACTGTTTTTT.

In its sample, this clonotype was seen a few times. CDR3 sequence reads: CASGYRTGGDNSPLHF. The CDR3 coding sequence is TGTGCCAGCGGCTACCGGACAGGGGGCGATAATTCACCCCTCCACTTT. The chain couples TRBV7-9 to TRBJ1-6; 11 bases match TRBD1. V lost 8 bases and J lost 5; bases outside the gene matches: 8. Germline CDR1 and CDR2: SEHNR and FQNEAQ (reference sequence). The CDR3 has 16 residues.